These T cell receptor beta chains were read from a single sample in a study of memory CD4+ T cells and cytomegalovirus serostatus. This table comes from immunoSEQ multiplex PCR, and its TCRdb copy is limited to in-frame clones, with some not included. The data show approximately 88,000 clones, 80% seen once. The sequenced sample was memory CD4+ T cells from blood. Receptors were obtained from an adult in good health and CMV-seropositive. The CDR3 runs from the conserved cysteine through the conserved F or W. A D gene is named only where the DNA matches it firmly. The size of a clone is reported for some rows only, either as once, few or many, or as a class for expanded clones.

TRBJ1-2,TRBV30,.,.,TGTGCCTGGGCGGGAGGTTTTGGCTACACCTTC,CAWAGGFGYTF
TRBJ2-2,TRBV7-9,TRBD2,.,TGTGCCAGCAGCCTTAGCGGGAGGGACACCGGGGAGCTGTTTTTT,CASSLSGRDTGELFF
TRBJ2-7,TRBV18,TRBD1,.,TGTGCCAGCTCACCACCGGGAACAGGGGGCAGCGAGCAGTACTTC,CASSPPGTGGSEQYF
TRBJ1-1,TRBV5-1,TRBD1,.,TGCGCCAGCAGCTCGGGACCACAGGGGGGTGACACTGAAGCTTTCTTT,CASSSGPQGGDTEAFF
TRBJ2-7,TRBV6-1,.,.,TGTGCCAGCAGTGAGCGTTACGAGCAGTACTTC,CASSERYEQYF
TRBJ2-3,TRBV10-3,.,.,TGTGCCATCAGGGTAGTGACTACAGGCACAGATACGCAGTATTTT,CAIRVVTTGTDTQYF
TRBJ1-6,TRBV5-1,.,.,TGCGCCAGCAGCTATAACAGGGATTCACCCCTCCACTTT,CASSYNRDSPLHF
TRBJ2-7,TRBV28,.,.,TGTGCCAGCAGTCCCGGTCCAGCTAGCTCCTACGAGCAGTACTTC,CASSPGPASSYEQYF
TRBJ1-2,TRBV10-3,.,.,TGTGCCATCAGTGAGTCCCTGGGCATTCCCTATGGCTACACCTTC,CAISESLGIPYGYTF
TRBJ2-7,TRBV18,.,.,TGTGCCAGCTCAGGGTTCCACGAGCAGTACTTC,CASSGFHEQYF
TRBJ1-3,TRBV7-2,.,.,TGTGCCAGCAGCTTAGCGATGGCGGGAGCTGGAAACACCATATATTTT,CASSLAMAGAGNTIYF
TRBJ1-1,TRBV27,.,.,TGTGCCAGCAGTTACGGGGGGGTGAACACTGAAGCTTTCTTT,CASSYGGVNTEAFF
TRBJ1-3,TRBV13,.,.,TGTGCCAGCAGCCGGGGTAACACCATATATTTT,CASSRGNTIYF
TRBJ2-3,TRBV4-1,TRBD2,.,TGCGCCAGCAGCCAAGATTCAACGGGAGGGATTTCAGATACGCAGTATTTT,CASSQDSTGGISDTQYF
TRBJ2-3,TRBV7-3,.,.,TGTGCCAGCAGCGTGACAGTGAACACAGATACGCAGTATTTT,CASSVTVNTDTQYF
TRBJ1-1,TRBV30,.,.,TGTGCCTGGAGTGTAGGGTGGGGGGCCACTGAAGCTTTCTTT,CAWSVGWGATEAFF
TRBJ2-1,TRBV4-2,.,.,TGTGCCAGCAGCCAGCCCGGGACCGACTACAATGAGCAGTTCTTC,CASSQPGTDYNEQFF
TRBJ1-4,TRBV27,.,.,TGTGCCAGCCGCGCGGGGCCTAATGAAAAACTGTTTTTT,CASRAGPNEKLFF
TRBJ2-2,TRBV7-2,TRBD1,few,TGTGCCAGCAGCTTATGGACAGGGGCGGCCGGGGAGCTGTTTTTT,CASSLWTGAAGELFF
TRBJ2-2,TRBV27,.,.,TGTGCCAGCACCACAGGCCCAAACACCGGGGAGCTGTTTTTT,CASTTGPNTGELFF
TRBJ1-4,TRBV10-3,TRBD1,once,TGTGCCATTTCGACAGGGATGGACGAAAAACTGTTTTTT,CAISTGMDEKLFF
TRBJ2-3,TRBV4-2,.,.,TGTGCCAGCAGCCAAGATCTGACGGGAGTGACGCAGTATTTT,CASSQDLTGVTQYF
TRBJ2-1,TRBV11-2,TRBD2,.,TGTGCCAGCAGGTCGCTAAGCGGGAGCTCCGTCCACAATGAGCAGTTCTTC,CASRSLSGSSVHNEQFF
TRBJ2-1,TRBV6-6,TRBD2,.,TGTGCCAGCAGTTACTCGGGGACTAGCAATGAGCAGTTCTTC,CASSYSGTSNEQFF
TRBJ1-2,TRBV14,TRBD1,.,TGTGCCAGCAGCCAAGTGACAGGGGATGGCTACACCTTC,CASSQVTGDGYTF